These 29 T cell receptor beta chains were all obtained from the same sample, sequenced in a study of response to subunit inactivated influenza vaccine. TCRdb called the RT-PCR reads again in MiXCR, with one record for every CDR3 protein. The table records roughly 570,000 distinct CDR3 sequences, 10% to 15% of them present only once. This material consisted of PBMCs from blood, taken around seven weeks after vaccination. The receptors stem from a man in his forties or fifties who received an inactivated influenza vaccine.

In this sample, this clonotype turned up many times. The rearrangement uses TRBV25-1 and TRBJ2-3; D remains ambiguous. The V gene's germline CDR1 is MGHDK and CDR2 SYGVNS. The CDR3 runs 12 residues. V dropped 6 bases and J dropped 6 bases, with 10 bases sitting between them. The CDR3 nucleotides are TGTGCCAGCAGACATACATCTGATACGCAGTATTTT. Its translation is CASRHTSDTQYF.

There are many counts of this clonotype. The chain carries TRBV28 and TRBJ2-5; 11 positions match TRBD2. V lost 3 bases and J lost 2; bases outside the gene matches: 5. The CDR3 covers 16 residues. CDR1 is MDHEN, CDR2 SYDVKM, per germline. CDR3 amino acids: CASSLGLAVLQETQYF. The DNA of the CDR3 is TGTGCCAGCAGTTTGGGACTAGCGGTCTTACAAGAGACCCAGTACTTC.

The gene calls are TRBV2 and TRBJ2-2, with 7 bases that match TRBD1. The CDR3 has 16 residues. Germline V lookup: CDR1 SNHLY, CDR2 FYNNEI. Losses at the gene ends were 1 base for V and 3 bases for J; bases not matched to a gene: 5. This CDR3 reads CASSEEERGHTGELFF. CDR3 DNA: TGTGCCAGCAGTGAAGAGGAAAGGGGGCACACCGGGGAGCTGTTTTTT.

The rearrangement links TRBV20-1 to TRBJ1-5, with D possibly being TRBD1 (6 bases). The CDR3 spans 13 residues. Per germline, CDR1 DFQATT and CDR2 SNEGSKA (reference sequence). V was pared by 4 bases and J by 3 bases, with 10 bases between. DNA of the CDR3: TGCAGTGCTATGGGGGCTCTCAATCAGCCCCAGCATTTT. Its protein is CSAMGALNQPQHF.

The rearrangement links TRBV27 to TRBJ2-5; D not resolved. The CDR3 is 13 amino acids. The germline V gene encodes CDR1 MNHEY and CDR2 SMNVEV (reference sequence). V was trimmed by 0 bases and J by 5 bases, leaving 7 bases between them. The CDR3 here is CASSLSIMETQYF. In DNA, the CDR3 is TGTGCCAGCAGTTTATCGATTATGGAGACCCAGTACTTC.

This clonotype was seen a few times. The V gene is TRBV12-3 or TRBV12-4, the J gene TRBJ2-3; 13 bases agree with TRBD2. The CDR3 has 17 amino acids. Trimming removed 4 bases from V and 6 bases from J; junction bases left unmatched: 10. CDR3 coding DNA: TGTGCCAGCAGTTGGTCGACACTAGCGGGGGGGATGGATACGCAGTATTTT. Translation gives CASSWSTLAGGMDTQYF.

J is TRBJ2-1 and V is TRBV6-2 or TRBV6-3; 8 nucleotides agree with TRBD1. Germline lookup yields CDR1 MNHEY and CDR2 SVGEGT. V was clipped by 6 bases and J by 7 bases; unmatched bases: 11. The CDR3 has 15 amino acids. CDR3 amino acids: CASRFGQGVNNEQFF. The CDR3, as DNA: TGTGCCAGCAGATTCGGACAGGGCGTAAATAATGAGCAGTTCTTC.

This clonotype was recorded at least ten times. The chain links TRBV12-3 or TRBV12-4 to TRBJ1-1; tentative D call: TRBD1 (6 bases). The CDR3 has 15 residues. V lost 5 bases to trimming and J lost 1 base, with 14 bases between them. The CDR3: CASSHNRDKNTEAFF. DNA for the CDR3: TGTGCCAGCAGTCACAACCGGGACAAGAACACTGAAGCTTTCTTT.

A few counts support this clonotype. The gene calls are TRBV18 and TRBJ2-4; maybe TRBD1 (5 bases). This CDR3 has 12 amino acids. CDR1 is KGHSH, CDR2 LQKENI, per germline. Trimming removed 8 bases from V and 5 bases from J, with 10 bases in between. The CDR3 nucleotides read TGTGCCAGCGGGGCTAAAGAAAACATTCAGTACTTC. It yields the protein CASGAKENIQYF.

The chain links TRBV15 to TRBJ2-1; TRBD2 matches at 8 bases. Germline assignment: CDR1 LNHNV and CDR2 YYDKDF (reference sequence). V trimming: 3 bases; J trimming: 6 bases; junction bases outside the gene matches: 7. The CDR3 contains 15 residues. CDR3 loop: CATSRSGSNRNEQFF. For the CDR3, the DNA is TGTGCCACCAGCAGGAGCGGGAGTAACCGCAATGAGCAGTTCTTC. Full variable domain (rest looked up from reference TRBV15 and TRBJ2-1): DAMVIQNPRYQVTQFGKPVTLSCSQTLNHNVMYWYQQKSSQAPKLLFHYYDKDFNNEADTPDNFQSRRPNTSFCFLDIRSPGLGDTAMYLCATSRSGSNRNEQFFGPGTRLTVL.

This clonotype was counted between two and nine times. The CDR3 region has the DNA TGTGCCAGCAGCTTAACTCAGGCGGAGACCCAGTACTTC. It specifies CASSLTQAETQYF. The rearrangement uses TRBV7-3 and TRBJ2-5; D gene unclear. The V gene lost 0 bases and the J gene lost 5 bases, with 7 bases spanning the gap. CDR1 and CDR2 from the germline V gene are SGHTA and FQGTGA. This CDR3 contains 13 residues.

This clonotype was seen many times. CDR3 DNA sequence: TGTGCCAGCAGCCTGGGGGTGGGCAATCAGCCCCAGCATTTT. Its translation is CASSLGVGNQPQHF. V is TRBV6-2 or TRBV6-3 and J is TRBJ1-5; tentatively, D is TRBD1 (5 bases). V dropped 6 bases and J dropped 2 bases, with 11 bases sitting between them. The CDR3 sequence is 14 residues long. CDR1 is MNHEY and CDR2 is SVGEGT in the germline V gene.

The CDR3 DNA follows: TGTGCCACCAGCAGAGACGCTTCACAGGGTCAAGAGACCCAGTACTTC. Protein: CATSRDASQGQETQYF. This chain links TRBV15 with TRBJ2-5; possibly TRBD1 for D (6 bases). The ends were cut back, 0 bases at V and 2 bases at J, with 13 bases in the middle. The CDR3 spans 16 residues. Germline V gene lookup returns CDR1 LNHNV and CDR2 YYDKDF (reference sequence).

This clonotype was counted between two and nine times. This chain links TRBV6-1 with TRBJ2-2; D tentatively reads TRBD1 or TRBD2 (5 bases each). The V gene's germline CDR1 is MNHNS and CDR2 SASEGT. Trimming stripped 8 bases from V and 0 bases from J, with 7 bases between. The CDR3 is 13 residues long. Here the CDR3 reads CASGDANTGELFF. CDR3 sequence (DNA): TGTGCCAGCGGGGACGCGAACACCGGGGAGCTGTTTTTT.

This clonotype was seen a handful of times. The V gene is TRBV20-1, the J gene TRBJ2-7, with 11 bases lining up with TRBD2. Germline lookup yields CDR1 DFQATT and CDR2 SNEGSKA (reference sequence). This CDR3 is built from 14 residues. The V gene end was trimmed by 6 bases and the J gene end by 1 base; junction bases not matched to a gene: 5. The CDR3 loop is CSATGLAVSYEQYF. The CDR3 DNA reads TGCAGTGCCACGGGACTAGCGGTTTCCTACGAGCAGTACTTC.

This clonotype turned up a few times. The J gene is TRBJ2-3, the V gene TRBV5-1; a weak D match, TRBD2 (5 bases). The V end was cut by 4 bases, the J end by 1 base, with 13 bases between. This CDR3 is 15 amino acids long. Germline CDR1 SGHRS, CDR2 YFSETQ. The CDR3 region is CASSHFDGGTDTQYF. The CDR3, as DNA: TGCGCCAGCAGCCACTTTGACGGGGGCACAGATACGCAGTATTTT.

The chain carries TRBV3-1 and TRBJ2-5; either TRBD1 or TRBD2 may supply D (5 bases each). This CDR3 has 15 residues. V was trimmed by 3 bases and J by 4 bases, leaving 15 bases between them. Germline V gene sequence: CDR1 LGHDT, CDR2 YNNKEL (reference sequence). The CDR3 loop reads CASSHLGRAGETQYF. In DNA form, the CDR3 reads TGTGCCAGCAGCCATTTAGGCAGGGCGGGAGAGACCCAGTACTTC.

In regard to this clonotype: The junction departs from the called germline gene at one end, perhaps through a read error. V usage is TRBV7-2 and J usage is TRBJ2-1, with 7 bases aligning to TRBD1. Per germline, CDR1 SGHTA and CDR2 FQGNSA. This CDR3 is 13 amino acids long. CDR3 nucleotides: TGTGCCAGCAGCTCGGGCCCACGGGACAGTACTAGGTTC. Protein sequence: CASSSGPRDSTRF. Together with reference TRBV7-2 and TRBJ2-1, the CDR3 gives the full variable domain: GAGVSQSPSNKVTEKGKDVELRCDPISGHTALYWYRQSLGQGLEFLIYFQGNSAPDKSGLPSDRFSAERTGGSVSTLTIQRTQQEDSAVYLCASSSGPRDSTRFGPGTRLTVL.

There are a few counts of this clonotype. This chain connects TRBV20-1 to TRBJ2-7; 14 nucleotides line up with TRBD2. Trimming cost V 4 bases and J 5 bases; bases outside gene matches: 10. From germline, CDR1 is DFQATT and CDR2 SNEGSKA (reference sequence). This CDR3 is built from 16 residues. CDR3 sequence (DNA): TGCAGTGCTATCTTAGGGACTAGCGGGAGCATCAACGAGCAGTACTTC. Its protein is CSAILGTSGSINEQYF.

This clonotype was picked up a small number of times. V gene TRBV9 combines with J gene TRBJ2-3; TRBD2 matches at 7 bases. The CDR3 loop spans 17 amino acids. The J segment lost 2 bases and the V segment lost 0 bases, leaving 9 bases of the junction unmatched. CDR1 SGDLS and CDR2 YYNGEE come from the germline V gene. The CDR3 reads CASSVDGGTYHTDTQYF. CDR3 coding DNA: TGTGCCAGCAGCGTAGACGGGGGGACTTACCACACAGATACGCAGTATTTT.

This clonotype showed up just a few times. The chain has TRBV27 and TRBJ2-1; D may be TRBD2 (5 bases). This CDR3 has 15 residues. CDR1 is MNHEY, CDR2 SMNVEV, per germline (reference sequence). Trimming cost V 3 bases and J 4 bases, with 13 bases left between them. DNA of the CDR3: TGTGCCAGCAGTTTGGGAGCTGGGCCGTACAATGAGCAGTTCTTC. Protein sequence: CASSLGAGPYNEQFF.

This clonotype was detected only a few times. The chain combines TRBV13 with TRBJ2-7; perhaps TRBD2 as D (5 bases). Trimming removed 0 bases from V and 4 bases from J, with 7 bases in between. In germline, CDR1 is PRHDT, CDR2 FYEKMQ (reference sequence). There are 13 residues in the CDR3. CDR3 in DNA: TGTGCCAGCAGCTTAGGACTAGTATACGAGCAGTACTTC. Its protein product is CASSLGLVYEQYF. Full variable domain (outside the CDR3, taken from reference TRBV13 and TRBJ2-7): AAGVIQSPRHLIKEKRETATLKCYPIPRHDTVYWYQQGPGQDPQFLISFYEKMQSDKGSIPDRFSAQQFSDYHSELNMSSLELGDSALYFCASSLGLVYEQYFGPGTRLTVT.

J is TRBJ2-7 and V is TRBV4-1, with D maybe TRBD2 (6 bases). This CDR3 region has 16 residues. V gave up 1 base and J gave up 3 bases, with 16 bases separating them. Germline V gene lookup returns CDR1 MGHRA and CDR2 YSYEKL. Here the CDR3 reads CASSQVLGGPLYEQYF. The CDR3 coding sequence is TGCGCCAGCAGCCAAGTTTTGGGAGGCCCCCTCTACGAGCAGTACTTC.

This clonotype appeared a few times. The gene calls are TRBV3-1 and TRBJ2-1; D is unclear. V shed 2 bases and J shed 2 bases, with 4 bases lying between them. This CDR3 has 13 amino acids. The germline V gene has CDR1 LGHDT and CDR2 YNNKEL (reference sequence). The chain's CDR3 is CASSQPPYNEQFF. The CDR3 DNA follows: TGTGCCAGCAGCCAACCCCCCTACAATGAGCAGTTCTTC.

This clonotype was recorded a few times. This sequence joins TRBV4-1 and TRBJ2-7; D gene unclear. Germline CDR1 and CDR2: MGHRA and YSYEKL. V was cut by 1 base and J by 0 bases, with 4 bases left in between. This CDR3 has 13 residues. The CDR3 DNA sequence: TGCGCCAGCAGCCAAGTCAGCTCCTACGAGCAGTACTTC. This codes for CASSQVSSYEQYF.

The chain is built from TRBV7-6 and TRBJ2-1, with D hard to call. Trimming shortened V by 2 bases and J by 0 bases, and 8 bases separated the two germline ends. This CDR3 has 15 amino acids. The germline V gene has CDR1 SGHVS and CDR2 FNYEAQ. The CDR3 loop is CASSLRESSYNEQFF. CDR3 sequence (DNA): TGTGCCAGCAGCTTACGCGAGAGCTCCTACAATGAGCAGTTCTTC.

There are a few counts of this clonotype. The CDR3 loop reads CASSLAEGLTNTGELFF. Written as DNA, the CDR3 is TGCGCCAGCAGCTTGGCCGAAGGACTGACGAACACCGGGGAGCTGTTTTTT. This sequence joins TRBV5-1 and TRBJ2-2, with D perhaps matching TRBD2 (5 bases). The CDR3 has 17 amino acids. V was shortened by 0 bases and J by 0 bases, with 12 bases between the two germline ends. From germline, CDR1 is SGHRS and CDR2 YFSETQ.

The chain has TRBV28 and TRBJ2-7; D is unresolved. Germline V gene sequence: CDR1 MDHEN, CDR2 SYDVKM. This CDR3 is 12 amino acids long. V was shortened by 5 bases and J by 5 bases, with 10 bases between the two germline ends. The CDR3: CASSPPMNEQYF. The DNA of the CDR3 is TGTGCCAGCAGTCCACCGATGAACGAGCAGTACTTC.

In this sample, this clonotype turned up many times. The rearrangement links TRBV27 to TRBJ2-6; TRBD1 matches 7 bases. The junction had 9 bases not matched to a gene; V was cut back by 4 bases and J by 0 bases. The CDR3 loop spans 18 amino acids. Germline V lookup: CDR1 MNHEY, CDR2 SMNVEV (reference sequence). The CDR3 coding sequence is TGTGCCAGCAGTTCTTACAGGGGATTTAGCTCTGGGGCCAACGTCCTGACTTTC. Its translation is CASSSYRGFSSGANVLTF.